The 30 T cell receptor beta chains listed next were all sequenced from one sample in a study of blood T cell repertoires in COVID-19. TCRdb keeps only in-frame clones here, not all; method: immunoSEQ multiplex PCR. There are about 160,000 clones in the sample; approximately 82% occur only once, and roughly 20% lies in the top ten. Sequencing was carried out using peripheral blood. Receptors were obtained from a woman older than 75 with acute or convalescent COVID-19.

The rearrangement joins TRBV27 to TRBJ1-6; the D is unclear. The germline CDR1 and CDR2 sequences are MNHEY and SMNVEV (reference sequence). V was shortened by 7 bases and J by 6 bases, with 13 bases between the two germline ends. The CDR3 runs to 14 residues. The DNA of the CDR3 is TGTGCCAGCACGGTACTCGGAGGTAATTCACCCCTCCACTTT. Its translation: CASTVLGGNSPLHF.

V and J are TRBV6-6 and TRBJ1-2, with D perhaps TRBD1 (5 bases). The CDR3 runs 13 residues. Germline CDR1 reads MNHNY; CDR2 reads SVGAGI (reference sequence). Trimming shortened V by 7 bases and J by 2 bases, and 11 bases separated the two germline ends. Here the CDR3 reads CASNPGLNYGYTF. The CDR3 DNA sequence: TGTGCCAGCAACCCAGGGCTAAACTATGGCTACACCTTC.

The chain combines TRBV29-1 with TRBJ2-7, with D maybe TRBD2 (5 bases). With 1 base removed from V and 3 bases from J, the gap between germline ends came to 19 bases. The CDR3 runs to 16 residues. The germline gives CDR1 SQVTM, CDR2 ANQGSEA. This CDR3 is CSVEGLGEAGFYEQYF. CDR3 nucleotides: TGCAGCGTTGAAGGCTTGGGAGAAGCCGGGTTCTACGAGCAGTACTTC.

In this sample, this clone turned up a few times. The CDR3 DNA reads as TGTGCCAGCAGCTTGGATCACTTCAACGAGCAGTACTTC. Its protein product is CASSLDHFNEQYF. The chain has TRBV5-6 and TRBJ2-7; no clear D gene. V gave up 0 bases and J gave up 5 bases, with 9 bases separating them. There are 13 residues in the CDR3. Germline V lookup: CDR1 SGHDT, CDR2 YYEEEE.

The genes are TRBV29-1 and TRBJ1-2; 8 nucleotides align to TRBD1. The trim removed 0 bases at V and 4 bases at J, leaving 10 bases unmatched. Germline CDR1 is SQVTM and CDR2 is ANQGSEA. The CDR3 is 16 amino acids. CDR3 bases: TGCAGCGTTGAAGATGCCCGCCAGGGGGCTGGCTATGGCTACACCTTC. This codes for CSVEDARQGAGYGYTF.

V usage is TRBV7-2 and J usage is TRBJ1-4, with TRBD1 matching 7 bases. CDR3 size: 17 residues. CDR1 is SGHTA, CDR2 FQGNSA, per germline. V was pared by 1 base and J by 8 bases, with 13 bases of the junction left unmatched. CDR3 loop: CASSLGDNLTGREKLFF. Written as DNA, the CDR3 is TGTGCCAGCAGCTTAGGGGACAACTTGACAGGGCGAGAAAAACTGTTTTTT.

The chain recombines TRBV5-1 with TRBJ2-7; 8 nucleotides match TRBD1. This CDR3 has 16 residues. V lost 2 bases and J lost 3; bases outside the gene matches: 10. The germline V gene has CDR1 SGHRS and CDR2 YFSETQ. The CDR3 is CASSFRQGSSSYEQYF. For the CDR3, the DNA is TGCGCCAGCAGCTTTAGACAGGGGTCCTCAAGCTACGAGCAGTACTTC.

V gene TRBV19 combines with J gene TRBJ2-5, with a weak D call TRBD1 (6 bases). CDR3 length: 14 residues. The V gene lost 3 bases and the J gene lost 2 bases, with 10 bases spanning the gap. Germline V CDR1 and CDR2: LNHDA, SQIVND (reference sequence). In DNA, the CDR3 is TGTGCCAGTAGTATGGGGACAACACAAGAGACCCAGTACTTC. This encodes CASSMGTTQETQYF.

A note on this clone: The same CDR3 is also encoded by other DNA sequences in this sample. V and J are TRBV19 and TRBJ2-1; 13 bases are a match to TRBD2. The J segment lost 4 bases and the V segment lost 5 bases, leaving 2 bases of the junction unmatched. The CDR3 runs to 15 residues. Germline V gene lookup returns CDR1 LNHDA and CDR2 SQIVND (reference sequence). The CDR3 DNA follows: TGTGCCAGTAGTCGGACTAGCGGGGGTTACAATGAGCAGTTCTTC. The encoded protein is CASSRTSGGYNEQFF.

The rearrangement links TRBV3-1 (or the pseudogene TRBV3-2) to TRBJ2-7; 12 bases match TRBD2. The CDR3 runs to 15 residues. Trimming removed 5 bases from V and 7 bases from J; junction bases left unmatched: 9. In germline, CDR1 is LGHDT, CDR2 YNNKEL (reference sequence). The CDR3 here is CASSGRLAGAGEQYF. In DNA form, the CDR3 reads TGTGCCAGCAGCGGACGACTAGCGGGAGCGGGGGAGCAGTACTTC.

V gene TRBV12-3 or TRBV12-4 combines with J gene TRBJ2-1; D unclear. The CDR3 is 11 residues long. The ends were cut back, 3 bases at V and 10 bases at J, with 7 bases in the middle. The CDR3 nucleotides read TGTGCCAGCAGTTTCCTCAGAGAGCAGTTCTTC. Translation gives CASSFLREQFF.

CDR3 in amino acids: CASSRVIYEQYF. CDR3 sequence (DNA): TGTGCCAGCAGCCGTGTTATCTACGAGCAGTACTTC. The V gene is TRBV7-9, the J gene TRBJ2-7; D remains ambiguous. CDR1 SEHNR and CDR2 FQNEAQ come from the germline V gene (reference sequence). Trimming stripped 5 bases from V and 3 bases from J, with 8 bases between. The CDR3 contains 12 residues. The complete variable domain, with remaining parts taken from reference TRBV7-9 and TRBJ2-7, reads DTGVSQNPRHKITKRGQNVTFRCDPISEHNRLYWYRQTLGQGPEFLTYFQNEAQLEKSRLLSDRFSAERPKGSFSTLEIQRTEQGDSAMYLCASSRVIYEQYFGPGTRLTVT.

The chain recombines TRBV7-9 with TRBJ2-7; D perhaps matches TRBD1 (6 bases). This CDR3 has 14 amino acids. V was trimmed by 2 bases and J by 4 bases, leaving 12 bases between them. Looked up from germline, CDR1 is SEHNR and CDR2 is FQNEAQ (reference sequence). The CDR3 sequence: CASSLLQGSYEQYF. CDR3 nucleotide sequence: TGTGCCAGCAGCTTATTACAGGGCTCTTACGAGCAGTACTTC.

Written as DNA, the CDR3 is TGTGCCAGCAGGGAGACTGTAAAGAACTACGAGCAGTACTTC. Its protein product is CASRETVKNYEQYF. The gene calls are TRBV27 and TRBJ2-7; D gene unclear. With 6 bases removed from V and 3 bases from J, the gap between germline ends came to 15 bases. CDR3 size: 14 residues. Per germline, CDR1 MNHEY and CDR2 SMNVEV (reference sequence).

The chain is built from TRBV5-1 and TRBJ2-2; 10 nucleotides match TRBD2. This CDR3 is 16 amino acids long. Trimming cost V 4 bases and J 6 bases; bases outside gene matches: 9. Looked up from germline, CDR1 is SGHRS and CDR2 is YFSETQ. CDR3 in amino acids: CASSIPAGGDAGELFF. The CDR3 DNA reads as TGCGCCAGCAGCATCCCAGCGGGAGGGGACGCCGGGGAGCTGTTTTTT. The variable domain in full, completed from reference TRBV5-1 and TRBJ2-2, reads KAGVTQTPRYLIKTRGQQVTLSCSPISGHRSVSWYQQTPGQGLQFLFEYFSETQRNKGNFPGRFSGRQFSNSRSEMNVSTLELGDSALYLCASSIPAGGDAGELFFGEGSRLTVL.

V gene TRBV5-1 combines with J gene TRBJ1-1, with 8 bases lining up with TRBD1. The junction had 2 bases not matched to a gene; V was cut back by 4 bases and J by 3 bases. Germline CDR1 reads SGHRS; CDR2 reads YFSETQ. The CDR3 contains 13 residues. The CDR3: CASSKDRDTEAFF. Written as DNA, the CDR3 is TGCGCCAGCAGCAAGGACAGGGACACTGAAGCTTTCTTT.

This clone was seen just once. J is TRBJ2-5 and V is TRBV2, with 8 bases fitting TRBD1. After removal of 6 bases from V and 7 bases from J, the junction contained 13 bases not matched to a gene. Germline CDR1 reads SNHLY; CDR2 reads FYNNEI. This CDR3 is built from 15 residues. CDR3 sequence (DNA): TGTGCCAGCAGATCGGGGACAGGCCCGGGTGGGACCCAGTACTTC. Its translation: CASRSGTGPGGTQYF.

The J gene is TRBJ2-2, the V gene TRBV5-6; D may be TRBD2 (6 bases). This CDR3 spans 16 amino acids. The V gene's germline CDR1 is SGHDT and CDR2 YYEEEE. Deletions cut 0 bases from V and 3 bases from J, with 12 bases between. CDR3 residues: CASSLGRDVHTGELFF. The DNA of the CDR3 is TGTGCCAGCAGCTTGGGGCGGGATGTACACACCGGGGAGCTGTTTTTT.

The chain links TRBV6-1 to TRBJ1-5; TRBD1 agrees at 7 bases. V shed 4 bases and J 6 bases; nucleotides not matched to a gene: 9. The CDR3 length is 15 residues. Germline lookup yields CDR1 MNHNS and CDR2 SASEGT. CDR3 DNA sequence: TGTGCCAGCAGTGGGGACCGACAGGGTGGTCAGCCCCAGCATTTT. This codes for CASSGDRQGGQPQHF.

The chain combines TRBV6-2 or TRBV6-3 with TRBJ2-5; TRBD2 aligns across 12 bases. The CDR3 covers 15 residues. The germline gives CDR1 MNHEY, CDR2 SVGEGT. Trimming at V came to 4 bases and at J to 2 bases, leaving 2 bases not matched to a gene. The CDR3 nucleotides read TGTGCCAGCAGTTTTCTAGCGGGAGGGCAAGAGACCCAGTACTTC. Protein sequence: CASSFLAGGQETQYF.

CDR3 residues: CASSLYGTSEQFF. In DNA, the CDR3 is TGTGCCAGCAGTTTATACGGGACTAGCGAACAGTTCTTC. The chain couples TRBV27 to TRBJ2-1; 10 nucleotides match TRBD2. V was clipped by 1 base and J by 13 bases; unmatched bases: 4. The germline gives CDR1 MNHEY, CDR2 SMNVEV (reference sequence). The CDR3 length is 13 residues.

This clone is a singleton in its sample. The CDR3 spells CASSIRTVREGNQPQHF. In DNA, the CDR3 is TGTGCCAGTAGTATACGGACAGTCCGTGAAGGCAATCAGCCCCAGCATTTT. V gene TRBV19 combines with J gene TRBJ1-5; weak D call: TRBD1 (6 bases). V lost 2 bases and J lost 2, with 16 bases in between. The CDR3 contains 17 residues. CDR1 and CDR2 (germline): LNHDA, SQIVND (reference sequence). The whole variable domain, filled in from reference TRBV19 and TRBJ1-5, reads DGGITQSPKYLFRKEGQNVTLSCEQNLNHDAMYWYRQDPGQGLRLIYYSQIVNDFQKGDIAEGYSVSREKKESFPLTVTSAQKNPTAFYLCASSIRTVREGNQPQHFGDGTRLSIL.

The CDR3 is CASSAAPDSYNEQFF. CDR3 DNA sequence: TGTGCCAGCAGCGCGGCCCCGGACAGCTACAATGAGCAGTTCTTC. The V call is TRBV9, the J call TRBJ2-1, with D perhaps matching TRBD1 (6 bases). This CDR3 has 15 amino acids. V dropped 3 bases and J dropped 3 bases, with 13 bases sitting between them. The V gene's germline CDR1 is SGDLS and CDR2 YYNGEE. Looking up the rest from reference TRBV9 and TRBJ2-1 gives the full variable domain: DSGVTQTPKHLITATGQRVTLRCSPRSGDLSVYWYQQSLDQGLQFLIQYYNGEERAKGNILERFSAQQFPDLHSELNLSSLELGDSALYFCASSAAPDSYNEQFFGPGTRLTVL.

This clone was counted at least ten times. V usage is TRBV6-5 and J usage is TRBJ2-1; D is unclear. The CDR3 sequence is 12 residues long. The ends were cut back, 4 bases at V and 7 bases at J, with 8 bases in the middle. CDR1 is MNHEY and CDR2 is SVGAGI in the germline V gene. The CDR3 sequence is CASSFSGNEQFF. For the CDR3, the DNA is TGTGCCAGCAGTTTTTCCGGGAATGAGCAGTTCTTC.

This clone was seen more than once but under ten times. The chain carries TRBV21-1 and TRBJ2-7; the listed D gene, TRBD2, was not tested against the DNA. TRBV21-1 is a pseudogene segment. The CDR3 sequence is 16 residues long. CDR3 residues: CASSKGELAGEDEQYF. The CDR3 DNA reads as TGTGCCAGCAGCAAAGGTGAACTAGCGGGAGAGGACGAGCAGTACTTC.

This clone was recorded many times. The chain recombines TRBV18 with TRBJ2-1; D not resolved. The CDR3 spans 13 residues. V gave up 2 bases and J gave up 6 bases, with 8 bases separating them. From germline, CDR1 is KGHSH and CDR2 LQKENI. The chain's CDR3 is CASSPSMSNEQFF. For the CDR3, the DNA is TGTGCCAGCTCACCATCTATGAGCAATGAGCAGTTCTTC.

This chain connects TRBV5-1 to TRBJ1-6; the match to TRBD1 covers 9 bases. V shed 6 bases, J shed 7 bases, and the junction held 8 bases outside the gene matches. Per germline, CDR1 SGHRS and CDR2 YFSETQ. This CDR3 comprises 15 residues. The DNA for the CDR3 is TGCGCCAGCAATTCACTAGGACAGGGGAATTCACCCCTCCACTTT. Translated: CASNSLGQGNSPLHF.

The rearrangement links TRBV15 to TRBJ2-1, with TRBD2 matching over 13 bases. The germline gives CDR1 LNHNV, CDR2 YYDKDF (reference sequence). The CDR3 has 17 residues. Trimming at V came to 1 base and at J to 4 bases, leaving 4 bases not matched to a gene. CDR3 protein: CATSRGSTSGGYNEQFF. CDR3 nucleotides: TGTGCCACCAGCAGAGGGTCGACTAGCGGGGGGTACAATGAGCAGTTCTTC.

CDR3 residues: CASSAVNEQFF. The CDR3 DNA reads as TGTGCCAGCAGTGCGGTGAATGAGCAGTTCTTC. The chain carries TRBV2 and TRBJ2-1, with D hard to call. V dropped 4 bases and J dropped 7 bases, with 5 bases sitting between them. This CDR3 has 11 amino acids. CDR1 is SNHLY, CDR2 FYNNEI, per germline.

The rearrangement links TRBV2 to TRBJ1-3; TRBD1 aligns across 8 bases. CDR1 and CDR2 from the germline V gene are SNHLY and FYNNEI. V lost 6 bases to trimming and J lost 0 bases; unmatched junction nucleotides: 4. The CDR3 has 15 amino acids. The CDR3 region has the DNA TGTGCCAGCAGGTTGGACAGGGTCTCTGGAAACACCATATATTTT. Translated: CASRLDRVSGNTIYF.